The rows below give T cell receptor beta chains drawn from one sample of a study of T cell changes during pregnancy in multiple sclerosis. The data were produced by immunoSEQ multiplex PCR, yet TCRdb's version contains in-frame clones alone and is incomplete. Here the sample spans more than 11,000 clones, approximately 95% being singletons. The source was peripheral blood, collected in the second trimester of pregnancy. The receptors here all came from a female donor in good health, enrolled as a control in a pregnancy study. CDR3s include the opening cysteine and the closing phenylalanine or tryptophan. A D gene is named only where the DNA matches it firmly.

J gene: TRBJ1-6
D gene: NA
V gene: TRBV14
CDR3 DNA: TGTGCCAGCAGCCAAGAGGGGAGCGGGAATTCACCCCTCCACTTT
CDR3 protein: CASSQEGSGNSPLHF

J gene: TRBJ2-3
D gene: TRBD2
V gene: TRBV5-3
CDR3 DNA: TGTGCCAGAAGCTTGATGCCGGGCGGACGGGGGGACCTCACAGATACGCAGTATTTT
CDR3 protein: CARSLMPGGRGDLTDTQYF

J gene: TRBJ2-5
D gene: NA
V gene: TRBV7-9
CDR3 DNA: TGTGCCAGCAGCTGGACAGGGGCCAGCGGGGGGTCCCAGTACTTC
CDR3 protein: CASSWTGASGGSQYF

J gene: TRBJ2-5
D gene: TRBD2
V gene: TRBV28
CDR3 DNA: TGTGCCAGCAGTTTAATGAGGGAGGGTTTTAGCCAAGAGACCCAGTACTTC
CDR3 protein: CASSLMREGFSQETQYF

J gene: TRBJ2-3
D gene: NA
V gene: TRBV2
CDR3 DNA: TGTGCCAGCGGTCGGGACACTCTCACAGATACGCAGTATTTT
CDR3 protein: CASGRDTLTDTQYF

J gene: TRBJ2-3
D gene: NA
V gene: TRBV21-1
CDR3 DNA: TGTGCCAGCAGCACCGAGCGGGAGTCAGGATTCACAGATACGCAGTATTTT
CDR3 protein: CASSTERESGFTDTQYF

J gene: TRBJ2-7
D gene: TRBD1
V gene: TRBV4-3
CDR3 DNA: TGCGCCAGCAGCCAAGATGGACAGGGGAGGTTGTACGAGCAGTACTTC
CDR3 protein: CASSQDGQGRLYEQYF

J gene: TRBJ2-5
D gene: TRBD1
V gene: TRBV28
CDR3 DNA: TGTGCCAGCAGTCCCCTCAGAGGGGGCACCCTACAAGAGACCCAGTACTTC
CDR3 protein: CASSPLRGGTLQETQYF

J gene: TRBJ1-1
D gene: NA
V gene: TRBV10-3
CDR3 DNA: TGTGCCATCAGTGAGTCGACGGCGGGTAACACTGAAGCTTTCTTT
CDR3 protein: CAISESTAGNTEAFF

J gene: TRBJ2-3
D gene: NA
V gene: TRBV29-1
CDR3 DNA: TGCAGCGTATGGCGGAGCGACACAGATACGCAGTATTTT
CDR3 protein: CSVWRSDTDTQYF

J gene: TRBJ1-1
D gene: TRBD1
V gene: TRBV7-9
CDR3 DNA: TGTGCCAGCAGCGTAGGACAGGGAACCATGAACACTGAAGCTTTCTTT
CDR3 protein: CASSVGQGTMNTEAFF

J gene: TRBJ1-2
D gene: TRBD1
V gene: TRBV6-5
CDR3 DNA: TGTGCCAGCAGTTACTCAGGGGGCAGGGGGCCTGGCTACACCTTC
CDR3 protein: CASSYSGGRGPGYTF